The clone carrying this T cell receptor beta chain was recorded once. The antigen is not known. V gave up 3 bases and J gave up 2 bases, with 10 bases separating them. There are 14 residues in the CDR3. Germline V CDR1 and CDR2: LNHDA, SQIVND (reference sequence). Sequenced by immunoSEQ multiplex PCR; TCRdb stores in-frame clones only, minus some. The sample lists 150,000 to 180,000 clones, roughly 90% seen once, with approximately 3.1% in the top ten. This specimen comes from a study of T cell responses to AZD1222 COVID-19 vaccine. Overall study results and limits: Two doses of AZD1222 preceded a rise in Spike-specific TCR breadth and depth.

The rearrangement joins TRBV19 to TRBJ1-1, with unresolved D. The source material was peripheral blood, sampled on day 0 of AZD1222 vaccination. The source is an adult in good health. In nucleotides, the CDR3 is TGTGCCAGTAGTATGGTCAATCTTAACACTGAAGCTTTCTTT. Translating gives CASSMVNLNTEAFF.